In this sample, the clone carrying this T cell receptor (beta chain) turned up a few times. This entry is derived from a study of blood T cells in healthy people across ages. For the second PCR, which ran for about 6 to 11 cycles, a sample-barcoded 5' primer and a J-beta primer mix were used. From the 5' RACE reads, TCRdb called clonotypes with MiXCR, one entry per CDR3 protein. The repertoire holds around 990,000 distinct CDR3 sequences, with approximately 26% as singletons. After removal of 2 bases from V and 1 base from J, the junction contained 7 bases not matched to a gene. This CDR3 is 16 amino acids long. Germline assignment: CDR1 LGHDT and CDR2 YNNKEL (reference sequence). This same sample was also part of a study on T cells of mothers and their children. That report adds: The people who donated were a few healthy Caucasian mothers and their six children.

The chain links TRBV3-1 to TRBJ1-2; TRBD1 agrees at 7 bases. The sample consisted of blood. The TCR was taken from a girl aged 2-15 years in good health. CDR3 DNA: TGTGCCAGCAGCCAATTTGACAGGGAGGATAACTATGGCTACACCTTC. It translates to CASSQFDREDNYGYTF.